This T cell receptor (beta chain) was profiled in a study of blood T cell repertoires in COVID-19. CDR3 size: 15 residues. Germline CDR1 is SGHRS and CDR2 is YFSETQ. Trimming took off 4 bases at V and 2 bases at J, with 15 bases between the two ends. TCRdb's table, derived via immunoSEQ multiplex PCR, lists solely in-frame clones and lacks some. Of 150,000 to 200,000 clones listed, 80% to 90% were seen once; the top ten hold approximately 19%. The sequence was collected from a woman aged 80 or older with acute or convalescent COVID-19. The sample comprised peripheral blood. V and J are TRBV5-1 and TRBJ2-5; a weak D match, TRBD2 (6 bases). The CDR3 loop is CASSAGLRQQETQYF. Here the CDR3 DNA reads TGCGCCAGCAGCGCGGGGCTTAGGCAACAAGAGACCCAGTACTTC.